The next 2 T cell receptor beta chains were all read from a single sample in a study of T cell responses to AZD1222 COVID-19 vaccine. Assay used: immunoSEQ multiplex PCR; TCRdb lists only in-frame clones, some missing. Of around 150,000 clones listed, around 89% were seen once; the top ten hold approximately 2.3%. Sequenced material: peripheral blood, taken on day 0 of AZD1222 vaccination. The receptors shown here come from an adult in good health.

The J gene is TRBJ2-3, the V gene TRBV7-2; the match to TRBD2 covers 7 bases. The CDR3 totals 16 residues. CDR1 and CDR2 (germline): SGHTA, FQGNSA. V trimming: 2 bases; J trimming: 4 bases; junction bases outside the gene matches: 9. The CDR3 reads CASSLRREWGADTQYF. CDR3 bases: TGTGCCAGCAGCTTACGGCGGGAGTGGGGCGCAGATACGCAGTATTTT.

This CDR3 is CASKGSGGTGELFF. In DNA form, the CDR3 reads TGTGCCAGCAAAGGGTCGGGAGGCACCGGGGAGCTGTTTTTT. The chain carries TRBV7-6 and TRBJ2-2, with TRBD2 matching over 7 bases. The germline V gene encodes CDR1 SGHVS and CDR2 FNYEAQ. The J segment lost 4 bases and the V segment lost 7 bases, leaving 6 bases of the junction unmatched. The CDR3 has 14 residues. Full variable domain (rest looked up from reference TRBV7-6 and TRBJ2-2): GAGVSQSPRYKVTKRGQDVALRCDPISGHVSLYWYRQALGQGPEFLTYFNYEAQQDKSGLPNDRFSAERPEGSISTLTIQRTEQRDSAMYRCASKGSGGTGELFFGEGSRLTVL.